The 27 T cell receptor beta chains below were found in one sample sequenced in a study of technical replicates of blood from several donors. Clones were sequenced by immunoSEQ multiplex PCR, and TCRdb holds only the in-frame ones, with some missing. The sample lists tens of thousands of clones; around 94% were seen once. The sample consisted of T cells isolated from PBMCs. These receptors originate from a human donor in good health.

V usage is TRBV7-9 and J usage is TRBJ1-2; D gene ambiguous. Looked up from germline, CDR1 is SEHNR and CDR2 is FQNEAQ (reference sequence). V shed 5 bases and J shed 6 bases, with 22 bases lying between them. This CDR3 has 16 amino acids. The CDR3 here is CASSREAAVGPDGYTF. Written as DNA, the CDR3 is TGTGCCAGCAGCCGAGAGGCGGCCGTAGGCCCTGATGGCTACACCTTC.

The chain employs TRBV6-1 and TRBJ1-1; tentative D call: TRBD1 (6 bases). The CDR3 runs to 14 residues. V shed 4 bases and J shed 3 bases, with 12 bases lying between them. CDR1 is MNHNS and CDR2 is SASEGT in the germline V gene. The CDR3 sequence: CASSGGGGYTEAFF. CDR3 nucleotide sequence: TGTGCCAGCAGTGGTGGGGGCGGATACACTGAAGCTTTCTTT.

The chain uses TRBV4-2 and TRBJ2-1; TRBD2 matches 8 bases. The CDR3 is made up of 14 amino acids. The germline CDR1 and CDR2 sequences are LGHNA and YNFKEQ. V lost 1 base to trimming and J lost 13 bases; unmatched junction nucleotides: 9. The CDR3: CASSQGTGGAAQFF. DNA of the CDR3: TGTGCCAGCAGCCAAGGTACCGGGGGGGCGGCACAGTTCTTC.

The chain links TRBV19 to TRBJ1-2, with unresolved D. The germline V gene has CDR1 LNHDA and CDR2 SQIVND (reference sequence). The CDR3 contains 15 residues. The germline V and J ends were trimmed by 7 bases and 4 bases, with 19 bases remaining between them. DNA for the CDR3: TGTGCCAGTACCCCCCAAGTCCCAGGCTCCTATGGCTACACCTTC. Protein product: CASTPQVPGSYGYTF.

This clone was counted once. The chain employs TRBV10-3 and TRBJ2-7; unclear D gene. V was pared by 10 bases and J by 5 bases, with 12 bases between. Germline V gene data show CDR1 as ENHRY and CDR2 as SYGVKD. This CDR3 spans 11 amino acids. The CDR3 region has the DNA TGTGCCACATCGCTAGGAGACGAGCAGTACTTC. This translates into CATSLGDEQYF.

This clone was observed once. The chain employs TRBV2 and TRBJ1-1; D call uncertain. Germline CDR1 and CDR2: SNHLY and FYNNEI. The CDR3 covers 13 residues. V dropped 7 bases and J dropped 1 base, with 10 bases sitting between them. CDR3 loop: CASKKNKNTEAFF. CDR3 bases: TGTGCCAGCAAAAAAAACAAGAACACTGAAGCTTTCTTT.

Only one count was recorded for this clone. The chain links TRBV2 to TRBJ2-7, with D perhaps matching TRBD2 (5 bases). This CDR3 region has 12 residues. Trimming cost V 8 bases and J 3 bases, with 11 bases left between them. Germline V gives CDR1 SNHLY, CDR2 FYNNEI. The CDR3 DNA sequence: TGTGCCAGCCACCTTGCGGGCTACGAGCAGTACTTC. Its protein is CASHLAGYEQYF.

The rearrangement uses TRBV5-4 and TRBJ1-1; possible D gene TRBD1, 5 bases. Per the germline V gene, CDR1 is SGHNT and CDR2 is YYREEE (reference sequence). The ends were cut back, 4 bases at V and 1 base at J, with 8 bases in the middle. CDR3 length equals 13 residues. For the CDR3, the DNA is TGTGCCAGCAGCGAAAGGGGGAACACTGAAGCTTTCTTT. It is translated as CASSERGNTEAFF.

This clone was recorded once. V is TRBV5-4 and J is TRBJ1-6; no definite D call. With 2 bases removed from V and 14 bases from J, the gap between germline ends came to 17 bases. Per germline, CDR1 SGHNT and CDR2 YYREEE (reference sequence). This CDR3 has 14 amino acids. The DNA of the CDR3 is TGTGCCAGCAGCTTATACGGGGAAGTTACCACCCTCCACTTT. This gives the protein CASSLYGEVTTLHF. Looking up the rest from reference TRBV5-4 and TRBJ1-6 gives the full variable domain: ETGVTQSPTHLIKTRGQQVTLRCSSQSGHNTVSWYQQALGQGPQFIFQYYREEENGRGNFPPRFSGLQFPNYSSELNVNALELDDSALYLCASSLYGEVTTLHFGNGTRLTVT.

Written as DNA, the CDR3 is TGTGCCAGCAGTTTCGGGACAGATAATGAAAAACTGTTTTTT. The encoded protein is CASSFGTDNEKLFF. V is TRBV27 and J is TRBJ1-4; 7 bases align to TRBD1. V lost 3 bases to trimming and J lost 4 bases; unmatched junction nucleotides: 2. The CDR3 extends over 14 amino acids. Germline CDR1 and CDR2: MNHEY and SMNVEV (reference sequence).

The rearrangement joins TRBV6-1 to TRBJ2-3; a possible D gene is TRBD2 (5 bases). This CDR3 comprises 14 residues. V lost 2 bases to trimming and J lost 4 bases, with 10 bases between them. CDR1 MNHNS and CDR2 SASEGT come from the germline V gene. In nucleotides, the CDR3 is TGTGCCAGCAGTGAACGCCTAGCAGCAGATACGCAGTATTTT. Its protein product is CASSERLAADTQYF.

The table lists this clone with a count of one. The chain carries TRBV6-6 and TRBJ2-1; 11 bases map to TRBD2. The CDR3 covers 16 residues. V gave up 6 bases and J gave up 4 bases; unmatched junction bases: 8. Germline CDR1 is MNHNY and CDR2 is SVGAGI (reference sequence). The CDR3 sequence: CASRNRGTSGYNEQFF. CDR3 in DNA: TGTGCCAGCAGAAACCGAGGGACTAGCGGATACAATGAGCAGTTCTTC.

This chain connects TRBV5-5 to TRBJ2-7, with D unresolved. Per the germline V gene, CDR1 is SGHKS and CDR2 is YYEKEE (reference sequence). CDR3 length equals 14 residues. V lost 3 bases, J lost 1 base, and 11 bases lay in between. CDR3 residues: CASSSTSTSYEQYF. The CDR3 DNA follows: TGTGCCAGCAGCTCCACTTCGACATCCTACGAGCAGTACTTC.

This clone was counted once. The chain employs TRBV18 and TRBJ1-2; 7 bases are shared with TRBD1. The J segment lost 8 bases and the V segment lost 3 bases, leaving 9 bases of the junction unmatched. CDR3 length: 14 residues. Germline values: CDR1 KGHSH, CDR2 LQKENI. CDR3 loop: CASSPSGQADGYTF. CDR3 coding DNA: TGTGCCAGCTCACCTTCAGGACAGGCGGACGGCTACACCTTC.

This clone was detected only once. At one end the junction does not follow the germline gene, possibly because of a read error. CDR3 residues: CASRQAVGGSDQPQHF. Written as DNA, the CDR3 is TGCGCCAGCAGGCAAGCTGTTGGGGGGTCCGATCAGCCCCAGCATTTT. V and J are TRBV4-1 and TRBJ1-5, with TRBD1 as a possible D gene (5 bases). From germline, CDR1 is MGHRA and CDR2 YSYEKL. The CDR3 sequence is 16 residues long.

The chain employs TRBV30 and TRBJ2-3; 10 bases line up with TRBD2. V trimming: 0 bases; J trimming: 2 bases; junction bases outside the gene matches: 8. This CDR3 has 17 amino acids. CDR1 and CDR2 (germline): GTSNPN, SVGIG (reference sequence). Here the CDR3 DNA reads TGTGCCTGGAGTGTTCCGGGACTAGCGACTAACACAGATACGCAGTATTTT. Its translation is CAWSVPGLATNTDTQYF.

The chain is built from TRBV2 and TRBJ2-6; D not resolved. The V gene lost 4 bases and the J gene lost 7 bases, with 11 bases spanning the gap. This CDR3 is 14 amino acids long. Germline assignment: CDR1 SNHLY and CDR2 FYNNEI. The chain's CDR3 is CASSVVRGANVLTF. Written as DNA, the CDR3 is TGTGCCAGCAGTGTGGTACGTGGCGCCAACGTCCTGACTTTC. Looking up the rest from reference TRBV2 and TRBJ2-6 gives the full variable domain: EPEVTQTPSHQVTQMGQEVILRCVPISNHLYFYWYRQILGQKVEFLVSFYNNEISEKSEIFDDQFSVERPDGSNFTLKIRSTKLEDSAMYFCASSVVRGANVLTFGAGSRLTVL.

This chain's CDR3 is CASSLGLAGNTQYF. DNA of the CDR3: TGTGCCAGCAGCTTGGGACTGGCGGGGAATACGCAGTATTTT. This rearrangement joins TRBV5-6 to TRBJ2-3, with a tentative D call TRBD2 (6 bases). Trimming left V 0 bases short and J 7 bases short, with 12 bases between. The CDR3 loop spans 14 amino acids. The germline CDR1 and CDR2 sequences are SGHDT and YYEEEE.

The genes are TRBV27 and TRBJ2-7, with TRBD1 matching over 9 bases. The ends lost 6 bases at V and 4 bases at J; junction bases unmatched: 7. Germline V lookup: CDR1 MNHEY, CDR2 SMNVEV (reference sequence). The CDR3 loop spans 14 amino acids. The CDR3 DNA sequence: TGTGCCAGCAGAACAGGGGGCCTAGGGTACGAGCAGTACTTC. Protein product: CASRTGGLGYEQYF.

The chain is built from TRBV6-1 and TRBJ1-5; 9 nucleotides line up with TRBD1. Trimming cost V 10 bases and J 6 bases; bases outside gene matches: 13. CDR1 is MNHNS, CDR2 SASEGT, per germline. This CDR3 region has 15 residues. CDR3 sequence: CATTSSRQGGQPQHF. Here the CDR3 DNA reads TGTGCCACTACCTCCTCCCGACAGGGGGGTCAGCCCCAGCATTTT.

V and J are TRBV7-9 and TRBJ1-5, with TRBD1 matching 7 bases. Germline CDR1 is SEHNR and CDR2 is FQNEAQ (reference sequence). The CDR3 is 19 amino acids. Losses at the gene ends were 1 base for V and 0 bases for J; bases not matched to a gene: 12. CDR3 nucleotide sequence: TGTGCCAGCAGCTTAGTTCGAGACAGGGACTCCCATAGCAATCAGCCCCAGCATTTT. It encodes CASSLVRDRDSHSNQPQHF.

The chain is built from TRBV7-3 and TRBJ1-6; the match to TRBD1 covers 7 bases. This CDR3 has 15 residues. V trimming: 5 bases; J trimming: 8 bases; junction bases outside the gene matches: 9. Looked up from germline, CDR1 is SGHTA and CDR2 is FQGTGA. The CDR3 spells CASSQTGSSDSPLHF. CDR3 nucleotides: TGTGCCAGCAGCCAGACAGGGTCTTCGGATTCACCCCTCCACTTT. Based on the CDR3 plus reference TRBV7-3 and TRBJ1-6, the full variable domain is GAGVSQTPSNKVTEKGKYVELRCDPISGHTALYWYRQSLGQGPEFLIYFQGTGAADDSGLPNDRFFAVRPEGSVSTLKIQRTERGDSAVYLCASSQTGSSDSPLHFGNGTRLTVT.

CDR3 sequence: CASSTGQGHGANYGYTF. CDR3 DNA sequence: TGTGCCAGTAGTACCGGACAGGGTCACGGAGCTAACTATGGCTACACCTTC. V gene TRBV19 combines with J gene TRBJ1-2; 8 positions match TRBD1. Germline V lookup: CDR1 LNHDA, CDR2 SQIVND (reference sequence). Trimming took 4 bases from V and 0 from J; bases not matched to a gene: 10. The CDR3 covers 17 residues.

This clone was observed a few times. This chain connects TRBV19 to TRBJ2-7, with D possibly TRBD1 on 5 matching bases. V was shortened by 0 bases and J by 5 bases, with 8 bases between the two germline ends. The CDR3 totals 13 residues. CDR1 and CDR2 from the germline V gene are LNHDA and SQIVND (reference sequence). CDR3: CASSIDRVDEQYF. The CDR3, as DNA: TGTGCCAGTAGTATAGACAGGGTGGACGAGCAGTACTTC.

This chain uses TRBV6-1 with TRBJ1-1; D is undetermined. The CDR3 totals 13 residues. The germline CDR1 and CDR2 sequences are MNHNS and SASEGT. V lost 7 bases and J 1 base, leaving 10 bases between the germline ends. The CDR3 here is CASTQIQNTEAFF. CDR3 coding DNA: TGTGCCAGCACACAGATCCAGAACACTGAAGCTTTCTTT.

V gene TRBV19 combines with J gene TRBJ1-5, with D possibly matching TRBD1 (5 bases). Trimming pared 0 bases from V and 7 bases from J, leaving 13 bases between. Per germline, CDR1 LNHDA and CDR2 SQIVND (reference sequence). The CDR3 spans 15 residues. DNA for the CDR3: TGTGCCAGTAGTATAGAGCGGCAGGGTGCACAGCCCCAGCATTTT. Encoded protein: CASSIERQGAQPQHF.

Written as DNA, the CDR3 is TGCAGCGTAGCTAGGGGGACTAGGTGGCCAGATACGCAGTATTTT. It codes for CSVARGTRWPDTQYF. The rearrangement links TRBV29-1 to TRBJ2-3; TRBD2 matches 8 bases. Germline V gives CDR1 SQVTM, CDR2 ANQGSEA. V lost 6 bases, J lost 4 bases, and 12 bases stayed unmatched. The CDR3 totals 15 residues.